This T cell receptor beta chain was identified during a study of T cell repertoires in cytomegalovirus infection. For the study at large: A matching HLA type, together with CMV infection, was signaled by public TCR beta signatures.

TCRdb fed the reads into MiXCR, producing one record per CDR3 protein. This sample has 750,000 to 950,000 distinct CDR3 sequences; about 27% occur once, and the top ten carry approximately 14%. This clonotype came up a few times. Its cognate antigen is unknown. The clonotype was recovered from a human donor in good health (CMV status not recorded). Some clones in this sample may be carry-over from other donors' samples. The source material was cultured CD8+ T cells from PBMCs, sampled from culture after CMV antigen stimulation.

CDR3 protein: CARRTDRVWTDTQYF. The DNA for the CDR3 is TGTGCCAGACGTACCGACAGGGTTTGGACAGATACGCAGTATTTT. The V gene is TRBV2, the J gene TRBJ2-3, with 7 bases that match TRBD1. With V trimmed by 9 bases and J by 3 bases, 12 bases remained unmatched. The CDR3 consists of 15 residues. Germline V gene data show CDR1 as SNHLY and CDR2 as FYNNEI. The full variable domain, rest sourced from reference TRBV2 and TRBJ2-3, is EPEVTQTPSHQVTQMGQEVILRCVPISNHLYFYWYRQILGQKVEFLVSFYNNEISEKSEIFDDQFSVERPDGSNFTLKIRSTKLEDSAMYFCARRTDRVWTDTQYFGPGTRLTVL.